This paragraph covers one T cell receptor beta chain sequence. CDR1 and CDR2 from the germline V gene are SGHVS and FQNEAQ. There are 19 residues in the CDR3. V dropped 5 bases and J dropped 0 bases, with 20 bases sitting between them. This entry comes from a study of T cell changes during pregnancy in multiple sclerosis. Clones were read by immunoSEQ multiplex PCR, and TCRdb kept only the in-frame ones, dropping some. The sample yields about 48,000 clones, 94% seen once. This sample comprised CD4+ T cells from peripheral blood mononuclear cells, obtained in the first trimester of pregnancy. The sequence was collected from a female donor with multiple sclerosis, enrolled in a pregnancy study. The V gene is TRBV7-8, the J gene TRBJ1-6; D is perhaps TRBD1 (5 bases). The CDR3 nucleotides read TGTGCCAGCAGCCTGGGGGGGGGTCATCGTCTCTCCTATAATTCACCCCTCCACTTT. Its translation: CASSLGGGHRLSYNSPLHF.